These T cell receptor beta chains were read from a single sample in a study of T-cell reconstitution after alpha-beta-depleted transplantation in children. TCRdb re-analysed the PCR reads in MiXCR, keeping a single row per CDR3 protein. The repertoire includes a few hundred thousand distinct CDR3 sequences, about a tenth of them detected once, and about 2.3% sits in the top ten. The material was PBMCs from the stem cell graft donor, obtained from the stem cell graft. The source of these receptors is a human donor who donated a stem cell graft to a child with acute lymphoblastic leukemia. Both conserved end residues are part of each CDR3. Each record gives: V gene, D gene, J gene, clone size, CDR3 DNA, CDR3 protein. D genes are given only for firm matches. A clone size is listed for some rows: how often the clone was seen (once, few, many), or a class if it is expanded.

>TRBV6-1|TRBD2|TRBJ2-3|NA
TGTGCCAGCAGCCAGCTAGCGGCAAGCACAGATACGCAGTATTTT
CASSQLAASTDTQYF
>TRBV7-2|TRBD2|TRBJ2-1|many
TGTGCCAGCAGCAGGGAGGCTAGCGGGAATAATGAGCAGTTCTTC
CASSREASGNNEQFF
>TRBV5-5|NA|TRBJ2-7|many
TGTGCCAGCAGCTTCGGGGCCAACTACGAGCAGTACTTC
CASSFGANYEQYF
>TRBV5-1|TRBD1|TRBJ2-1|few
TGCGCCAGCACCCCTCAGGGGCAGGGGGCCAATGAGCAGTTCTTC
CASTPQGQGANEQFF
>TRBV2|TRBD2|TRBJ2-2|few
TGTGCCAGCCTCGAAGGGGGAGCGGGAGTCACCGGGGAGCTGTTTTTT
CASLEGGAGVTGELFF
>TRBV12-3/TRBV12-4|NA|TRBJ1-1|NA
TGTGCCAGCAGTTTAGAGGAGATTAACACTGAAGCTTTCTTT
CASSLEEINTEAFF
>TRBV14|TRBD1|TRBJ2-3|NA
TGTGCCAGCAGCCTCTTCGGACAGGGTCGCACAGATACGCAGTATTTT
CASSLFGQGRTDTQYF
>TRBV20-1|TRBD1|TRBJ2-1|NA
TGCAGTGCTTTTGTTCCGGGACAGGGTAGCAATGAGCAGTTCTTC
CSAFVPGQGSNEQFF
>TRBV20-1|NA|TRBJ2-5|NA
TGCAGTGCGACCAAATCAGGGGTAAAAGAGACCCAGTACTTC
CSATKSGVKETQYF
>TRBV20-1|NA|TRBJ1-1|NA
TGCAGTGTACGAGGGGGGTATCGGACCACTGAAGCTTTCTTT
CSVRGGYRTTEAFF
>TRBV3-1|TRBD2|TRBJ2-1|NA
TGTGCCAGCAGCCAAGACCTAGCGGGAGTCGGCTACAATGAGCAGTTCTTC
CASSQDLAGVGYNEQFF
>TRBV12-3/TRBV12-4|TRBD1|TRBJ2-7|many
TGTGCCAGCAGCCCAAGGATCGACAGGGACGGCTCCTACGAGCAGTACTTC
CASSPRIDRDGSYEQYF
>TRBV11-1|TRBD2|TRBJ2-1|few
TGTGCCAGCAGCTTAGTGGCTAGCGGGAGGGCCTTCAATTACAATGAGCAGTTCTTC
CASSLVASGRAFNYNEQFF
>TRBV11-2|TRBD1|TRBJ2-2|NA
TGTGCCAGCAGCTCCGTCCGCTCCCGGGACAGGCTCTCCCTGGGCACCGGGGAGCTGTTTTTT
CASSSVRSRDRLSLGTGELFF
>TRBV11-2|TRBD2|TRBJ2-7|few
TGTGCCAGCAGCTTAGATTTCTGGGACCTAGCGGGATCCTACGAGCAGTACTTC
CASSLDFWDLAGSYEQYF
>TRBV20-1|NA|TRBJ2-1|NA
TGCAGTGCTTTTCGGACTAACGACAATGAGCAGTTCTTC
CSAFRTNDNEQFF
>TRBV7-2|NA|TRBJ1-1|few
TGTGCCAGCAGCTCCGTTGGCGGGGGGCGAACTGAAGCTTTCTTT
CASSSVGGGRTEAFF
>TRBV29-1|TRBD2|TRBJ2-1|many
TGCAGCGTGCTAAGGACTAGCGACTACAATGAGCAGTTCTTC
CSVLRTSDYNEQFF
>TRBV20-1|NA|TRBJ1-4|few
TGCAGTGCGTCGACAGTCTCAAAAAAAAAACTGTTTTTT
CSASTVSKKKLFF
>TRBV5-5|NA|TRBJ2-7|few
TGTGCCAGCAGCTTGGGGAGGGGTGGAGGGTCCTACGAGCAGTACTTC
CASSLGRGGGSYEQYF
>TRBV4-3|NA|TRBJ2-6|few
TGCGCCAGCAGCCAATACGCCCCCTCTGGGGCCAACGTCCTGACTTTC
CASSQYAPSGANVLTF
>TRBV12-3/TRBV12-4|TRBD2|TRBJ2-1|few
TGTGCCAGCAGTTTCCTAGCGGGGGCGGAGCAGTTCTTC
CASSFLAGAEQFF
>TRBV11-1|TRBD2|TRBJ2-7|NA
TGTGCCAGCAGCTTAACTACCCACCTGAGCGGGAGGGCCCTCTACGAGCAGTACTTC
CASSLTTHLSGRALYEQYF
>TRBV20-1|TRBD2|TRBJ2-7|many
TGCAGTGCTAGTTCACGGGAGGGCCCAGTCTACGAGCAGTACTTC
CSASSREGPVYEQYF
>TRBV4-1|TRBD1|TRBJ2-7|many
TGCGCCAGCAGCCAAGAGACAGGGCACAGCTCCTACGAGCAGTACTTC
CASSQETGHSSYEQYF
>TRBV7-2|TRBD2|TRBJ2-3|NA
TGTGCCAGCAGCGTAGCCCCACGGACTAGCGGTAGCACAGATACGCAGTATTTT
CASSVAPRTSGSTDTQYF
>TRBV7-9|TRBD2|TRBJ2-5|many
TGTGCCAGCAGCTCAAGCGGGAGGGCCACAGAGACCCAGTACTTC
CASSSSGRATETQYF
>TRBV19|TRBD1|TRBJ2-1|few
TGTGCCAGTAGTATATCCGGGACAGGGGGCTTCGGCGAGCAGTTCTTC
CASSISGTGGFGEQFF
>TRBV6-5|NA|TRBJ1-5|many
TGTGCCAGCAGTTCGCACTCTAATCAGCCCCAGCATTTT
CASSSHSNQPQHF
>TRBV7-6|TRBD2|TRBJ2-7|many
TGTGCCAGCAGCTTAGAGTGGGAGGGTGTAAGCTCCTACGAGCAGTACTTC
CASSLEWEGVSSYEQYF
>TRBV12-3/TRBV12-4|TRBD2|TRBJ2-7|few
TGTGCCAGCAGTATAGCGGGAGCCTTCTACGAGCAGTACTTC
CASSIAGAFYEQYF
>TRBV29-1|NA|TRBJ2-7|NA
TGCAGCGTTGAATCCTACTACGAGCAGTACTTC
CSVESYYEQYF
>TRBV29-1|NA|TRBJ2-5|NA
TGCAGCGTTGATCCGGGAGAAGAGACCCAGTACTTC
CSVDPGEETQYF
>TRBV29-1|NA|TRBJ1-1|many
TGCAGCGTTGGCTTTGTAGGGTATGAAGCTTTCTTT
CSVGFVGYEAFF
>TRBV12-3/TRBV12-4|TRBD2|TRBJ2-3|many
TGTGCCAGCAGTTCCCCAGGAGCGGGAGGTCGGGATACGCAGTATTTT
CASSSPGAGGRDTQYF
>TRBV28|TRBD2|TRBJ2-1|few
TGTGCCAGCAGTTCCTGGACTAGTAGGGCCCACAATGAGCAGTTCTTC
CASSSWTSRAHNEQFF
>TRBV7-2|NA|TRBJ2-7|NA
TGTGCCAGCAGCTTATCCGCAGGAAACACCTACGAGCAGTACTTC
CASSLSAGNTYEQYF
>TRBV6-1|NA|TRBJ1-6|once
TGTGCCAGCAGCCGACTCGGCTCAGGGAATAATTCACCCCTCCACTTT
CASSRLGSGNNSPLHF
>TRBV7-2|NA|TRBJ1-4|NA
TGTGCCAGCAGCTTAGTCCCAGCACCAACTAATGAAAAACTGTTTTTT
CASSLVPAPTNEKLFF
>TRBV12-3/TRBV12-4|NA|TRBJ1-4|few
TGTGCCAGCAGTTTACGCAGAGCAACTAATGAAAAACTGTTTTTT
CASSLRRATNEKLFF
>TRBV20-1|NA|TRBJ2-1|few
TGCAGTGCTCTACCCCGGGACGCCCTTGAGCAGTTCTTC
CSALPRDALEQFF
>TRBV12-3/TRBV12-4|TRBD1|TRBJ1-3|many
TGTGCCAGTCAGCCGGGACAGGGTCCTCTCCGCTCTGGAAACACCATATATTTT
CASQPGQGPLRSGNTIYF
>TRBV12-3/TRBV12-4|NA|TRBJ1-5|many
TGTGCCAGCAGTTTAGGGCGGAGCAATCAGCCCCAGCATTTT
CASSLGRSNQPQHF
>TRBV21-1|NA|TRBJ1-2|NA
TGTGCCAGCAGCAACTTACTTCGCAGGATAGTCCTGAGAGATGGCTACACCTTC
CASSNLLRRIVLRDGYTF
>TRBV20-1|NA|TRBJ2-1|few
TGCAGTGCTAGAGGGGACCTTAGCGGCTCCTACAATGAGCAGTTCTTC
CSARGDLSGSYNEQFF